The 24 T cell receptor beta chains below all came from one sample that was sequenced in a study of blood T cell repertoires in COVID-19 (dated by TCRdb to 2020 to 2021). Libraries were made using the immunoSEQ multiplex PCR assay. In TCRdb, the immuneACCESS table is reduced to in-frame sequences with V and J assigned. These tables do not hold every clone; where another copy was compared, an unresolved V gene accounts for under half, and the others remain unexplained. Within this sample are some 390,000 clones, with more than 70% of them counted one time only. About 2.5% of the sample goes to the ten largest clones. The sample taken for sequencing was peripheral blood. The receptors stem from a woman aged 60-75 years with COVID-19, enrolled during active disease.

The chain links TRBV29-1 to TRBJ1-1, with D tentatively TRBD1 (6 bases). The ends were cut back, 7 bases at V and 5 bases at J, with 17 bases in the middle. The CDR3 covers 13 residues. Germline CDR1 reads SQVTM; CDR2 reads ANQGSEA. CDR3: CSGGQGITTEAFF. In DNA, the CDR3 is TGCAGCGGGGGGCAGGGGATTACAACTGAAGCTTTCTTT.

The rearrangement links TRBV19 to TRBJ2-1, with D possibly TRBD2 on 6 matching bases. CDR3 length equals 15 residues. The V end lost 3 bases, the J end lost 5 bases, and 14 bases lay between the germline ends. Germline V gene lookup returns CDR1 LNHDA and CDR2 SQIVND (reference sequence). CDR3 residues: CASSMGRGNDNEQFF. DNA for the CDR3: TGTGCCAGTAGTATGGGGCGGGGAAACGACAATGAGCAGTTCTTC.

The CDR3: CAWGPLDSAMNTEAFF. The CDR3 bases are TGTGCCTGGGGGCCGCTGGACAGTGCCATGAACACTGAAGCTTTCTTT. This chain joins TRBV30 and TRBJ1-1, with a weak D call TRBD1 (6 bases). The V gene lost 5 bases and the J gene lost 0 bases, with 19 bases spanning the gap. Per the germline V gene, CDR1 is GTSNPN and CDR2 is SVGIG (reference sequence). The CDR3 contains 16 residues.

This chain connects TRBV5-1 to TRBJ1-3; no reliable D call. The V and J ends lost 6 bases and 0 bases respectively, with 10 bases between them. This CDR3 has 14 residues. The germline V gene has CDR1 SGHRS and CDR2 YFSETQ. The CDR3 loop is CASMLSSSGNTIYF. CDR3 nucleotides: TGCGCCAGCATGCTGTCGAGCTCTGGAAACACCATATATTTT.

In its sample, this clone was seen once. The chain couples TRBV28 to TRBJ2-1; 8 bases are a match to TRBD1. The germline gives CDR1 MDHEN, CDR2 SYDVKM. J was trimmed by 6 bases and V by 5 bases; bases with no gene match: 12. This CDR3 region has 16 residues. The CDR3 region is CASSIGGQGAFNEQFF. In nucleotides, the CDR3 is TGTGCCAGCAGTATAGGGGGGCAGGGGGCCTTCAATGAGCAGTTCTTC. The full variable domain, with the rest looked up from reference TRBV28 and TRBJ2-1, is DVKVTQSSRYLVKRTGEKVFLECVQDMDHENMFWYRQDPGLGLRLIYFSYDVKMKEKGDIPEGYSVSREKKERFSLILESASTNQTSMYLCASSIGGQGAFNEQFFGPGTRLTVL.

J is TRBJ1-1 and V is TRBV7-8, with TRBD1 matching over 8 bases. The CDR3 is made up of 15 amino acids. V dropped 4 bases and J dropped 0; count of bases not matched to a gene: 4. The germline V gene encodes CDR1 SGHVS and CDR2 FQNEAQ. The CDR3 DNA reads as TGTGCCAGCAGCTCCGGACAGGGAATGAACACTGAAGCTTTCTTT. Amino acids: CASSSGQGMNTEAFF.

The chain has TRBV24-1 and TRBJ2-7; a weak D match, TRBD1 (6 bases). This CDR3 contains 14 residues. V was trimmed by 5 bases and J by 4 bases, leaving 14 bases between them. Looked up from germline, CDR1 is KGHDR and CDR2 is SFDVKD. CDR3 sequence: CATSGRTAPYEQYF. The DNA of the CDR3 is TGTGCCACCAGTGGCCGGACAGCCCCGTACGAGCAGTACTTC.

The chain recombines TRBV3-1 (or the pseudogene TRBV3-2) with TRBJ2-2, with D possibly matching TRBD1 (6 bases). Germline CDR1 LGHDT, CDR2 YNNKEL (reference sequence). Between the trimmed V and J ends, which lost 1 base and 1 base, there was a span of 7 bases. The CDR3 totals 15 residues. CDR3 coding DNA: TGTGCCAGCAGCCAAGGACAGGTGAACACCGGGGAGCTGTTTTTT. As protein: CASSQGQVNTGELFF.

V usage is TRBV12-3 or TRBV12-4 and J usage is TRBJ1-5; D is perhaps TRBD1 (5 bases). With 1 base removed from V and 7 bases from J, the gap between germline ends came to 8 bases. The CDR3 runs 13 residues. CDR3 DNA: TGTGCCAGCAGTTTAGACAGGCGCCAGCCCCAGCATTTT. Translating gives CASSLDRRQPQHF.

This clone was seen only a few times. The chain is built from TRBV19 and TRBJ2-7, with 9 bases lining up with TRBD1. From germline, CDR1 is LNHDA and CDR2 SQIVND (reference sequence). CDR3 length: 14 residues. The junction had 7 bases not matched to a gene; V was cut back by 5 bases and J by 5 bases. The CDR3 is CASSLRDRVNEQYF. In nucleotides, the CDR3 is TGTGCCAGTAGTCTCCGGGACAGGGTAAACGAGCAGTACTTC.

The CDR3 protein is CASSANRGRNTEAFF. CDR3 nucleotides: TGTGCCAGCAGCGCTAACAGGGGTAGGAACACTGAAGCTTTCTTT. This chain uses TRBV9 with TRBJ1-1, with 7 bases that match TRBD1. V shed 3 bases, J shed 1 base, and the junction held 6 bases outside the gene matches. This CDR3 contains 15 residues. Germline V gene sequence: CDR1 SGDLS, CDR2 YYNGEE.

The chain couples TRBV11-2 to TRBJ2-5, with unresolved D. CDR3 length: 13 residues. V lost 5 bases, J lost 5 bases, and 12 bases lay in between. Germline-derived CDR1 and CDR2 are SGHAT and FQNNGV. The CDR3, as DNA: TGTGCCAGCAGCACCTCGCAGTGGGAGACCCAGTACTTC. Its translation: CASSTSQWETQYF.

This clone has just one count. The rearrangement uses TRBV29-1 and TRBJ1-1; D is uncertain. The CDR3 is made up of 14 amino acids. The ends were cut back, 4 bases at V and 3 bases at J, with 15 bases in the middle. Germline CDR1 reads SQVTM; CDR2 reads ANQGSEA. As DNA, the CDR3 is TGCAGCGTTGGGTGGAGGGAATCTGACACTGAAGCTTTCTTT. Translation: CSVGWRESDTEAFF.

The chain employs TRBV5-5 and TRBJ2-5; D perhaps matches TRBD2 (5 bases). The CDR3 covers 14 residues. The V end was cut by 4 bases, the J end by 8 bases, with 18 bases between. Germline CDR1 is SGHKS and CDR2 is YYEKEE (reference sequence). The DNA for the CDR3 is TGTGCCAGCAGCGCCTCTACTAGTGTGGGAACCCAGTACTTC. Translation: CASSASTSVGTQYF.

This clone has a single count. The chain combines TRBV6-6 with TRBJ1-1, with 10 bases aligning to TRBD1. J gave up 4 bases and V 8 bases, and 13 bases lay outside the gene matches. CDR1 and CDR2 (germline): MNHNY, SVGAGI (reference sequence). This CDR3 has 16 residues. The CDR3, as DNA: TGTGCCAGCCGGTCATATTCCGGGACAGGGGCCACTGAAGCTTTCTTT. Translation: CASRSYSGTGATEAFF.

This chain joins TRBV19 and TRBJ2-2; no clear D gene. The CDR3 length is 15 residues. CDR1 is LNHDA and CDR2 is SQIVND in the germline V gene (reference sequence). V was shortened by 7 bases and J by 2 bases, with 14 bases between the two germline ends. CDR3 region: CASTTRVHNTGELFF. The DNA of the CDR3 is TGTGCCAGTACCACACGGGTCCATAACACCGGGGAGCTGTTTTTT.

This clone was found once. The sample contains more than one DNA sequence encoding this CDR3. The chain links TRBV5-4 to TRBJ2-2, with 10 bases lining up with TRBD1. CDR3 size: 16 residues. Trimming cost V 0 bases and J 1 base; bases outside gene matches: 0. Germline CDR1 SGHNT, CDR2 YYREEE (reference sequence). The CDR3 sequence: CASSLGDRGNTGELFF. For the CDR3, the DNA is TGTGCCAGCAGCTTGGGGGACAGGGGGAACACCGGGGAGCTGTTTTTT.

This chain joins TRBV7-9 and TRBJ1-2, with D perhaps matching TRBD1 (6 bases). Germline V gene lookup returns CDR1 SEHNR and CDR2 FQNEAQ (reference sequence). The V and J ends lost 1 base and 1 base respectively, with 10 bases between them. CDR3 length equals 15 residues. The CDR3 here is CASSLGTADNYGYTF. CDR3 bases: TGTGCCAGCAGCTTAGGGACAGCCGATAACTATGGCTACACCTTC. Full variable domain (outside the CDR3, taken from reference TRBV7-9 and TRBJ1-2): DTGVSQNPRHKITKRGQNVTFRCDPISEHNRLYWYRQTLGQGPEFLTYFQNEAQLEKSRLLSDRFSAERPKGSFSTLEIQRTEQGDSAMYLCASSLGTADNYGYTFGSGTRLTVV.

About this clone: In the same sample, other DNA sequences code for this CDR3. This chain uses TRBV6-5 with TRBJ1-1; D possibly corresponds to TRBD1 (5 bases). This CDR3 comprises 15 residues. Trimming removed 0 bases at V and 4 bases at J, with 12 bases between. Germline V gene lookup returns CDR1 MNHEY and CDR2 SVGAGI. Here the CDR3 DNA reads TGTGCCAGCAGTTACTCGCGGCAGGGATCCACTGAAGCTTTCTTT. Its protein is CASSYSRQGSTEAFF.

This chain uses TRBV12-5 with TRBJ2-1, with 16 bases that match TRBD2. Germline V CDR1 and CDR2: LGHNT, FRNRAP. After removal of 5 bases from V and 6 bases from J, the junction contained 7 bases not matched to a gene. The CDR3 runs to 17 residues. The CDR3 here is CASGPGTSGGAGNEQFF. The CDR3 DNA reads TGTGCTAGTGGTCCCGGGACTAGCGGGGGGGCCGGCAATGAGCAGTTCTTC.

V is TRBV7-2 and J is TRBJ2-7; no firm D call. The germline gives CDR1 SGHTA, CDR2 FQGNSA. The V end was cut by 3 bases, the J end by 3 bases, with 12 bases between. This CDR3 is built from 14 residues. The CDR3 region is CASSFQMISYEQYF. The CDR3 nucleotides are TGTGCCAGCAGCTTCCAGATGATAAGCTACGAGCAGTACTTC. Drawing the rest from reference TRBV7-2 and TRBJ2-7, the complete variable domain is GAGVSQSPSNKVTEKGKDVELRCDPISGHTALYWYRQSLGQGLEFLIYFQGNSAPDKSGLPSDRFSAERTGGSVSTLTIQRTQQEDSAVYLCASSFQMISYEQYFGPGTRLTVT.

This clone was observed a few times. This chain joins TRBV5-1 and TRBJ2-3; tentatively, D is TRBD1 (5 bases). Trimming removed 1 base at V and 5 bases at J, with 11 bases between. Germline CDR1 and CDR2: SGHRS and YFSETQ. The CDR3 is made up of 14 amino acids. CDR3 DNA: TGCGCCAGCAGCTTGATCAGGGTCCAAGATACGCAGTATTTT. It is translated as CASSLIRVQDTQYF.

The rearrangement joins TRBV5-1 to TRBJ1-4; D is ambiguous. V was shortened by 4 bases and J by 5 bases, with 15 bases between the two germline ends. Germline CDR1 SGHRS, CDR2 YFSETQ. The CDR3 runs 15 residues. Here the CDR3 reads CASSPNTAGNEKLFF. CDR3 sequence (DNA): TGCGCCAGCAGCCCAAATACGGCGGGGAATGAAAAACTGTTTTTT.

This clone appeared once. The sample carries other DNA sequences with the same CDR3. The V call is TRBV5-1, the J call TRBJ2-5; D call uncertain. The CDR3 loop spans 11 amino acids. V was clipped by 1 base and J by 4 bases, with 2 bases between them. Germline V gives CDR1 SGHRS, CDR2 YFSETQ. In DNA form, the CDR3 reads TGCGCCAGCAGCTTGCGAGAGACCCAGTACTTC. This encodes CASSLRETQYF.